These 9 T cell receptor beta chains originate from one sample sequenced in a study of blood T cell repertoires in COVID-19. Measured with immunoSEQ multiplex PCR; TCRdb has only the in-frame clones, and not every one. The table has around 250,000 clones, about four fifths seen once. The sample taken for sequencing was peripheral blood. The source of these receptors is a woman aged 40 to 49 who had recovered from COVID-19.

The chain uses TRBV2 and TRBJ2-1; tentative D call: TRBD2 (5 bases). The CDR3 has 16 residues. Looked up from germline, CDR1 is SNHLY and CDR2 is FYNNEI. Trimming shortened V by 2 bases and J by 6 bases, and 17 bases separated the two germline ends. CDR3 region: CASSELRLANVNEQFF. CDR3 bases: TGTGCCAGCAGTGAATTAAGGCTAGCTAATGTCAATGAGCAGTTCTTC.

The CDR3 DNA is TGCGCCAGCGGACAGTCTGGAACCTACGAGCAGTACTTC. Translated: CASGQSGTYEQYF. The chain combines TRBV5-1 with TRBJ2-7, with a tentative D call TRBD1 (6 bases). The V gene's germline CDR1 is SGHRS and CDR2 YFSETQ. There are 13 residues in the CDR3. V gave up 7 bases and J gave up 2 bases, with 13 bases separating them.

The CDR3 coding sequence is TGCGCCAGCAGCTTGGTGGGGGCAACCTACGAGCAGTACTTC. This codes for CASSLVGATYEQYF. The chain links TRBV5-1 to TRBJ2-7, with D perhaps matching TRBD1 (6 bases). The V and J ends lost 0 bases and 2 bases respectively, with 9 bases between them. The CDR3 spans 14 residues. Germline V gene lookup returns CDR1 SGHRS and CDR2 YFSETQ.

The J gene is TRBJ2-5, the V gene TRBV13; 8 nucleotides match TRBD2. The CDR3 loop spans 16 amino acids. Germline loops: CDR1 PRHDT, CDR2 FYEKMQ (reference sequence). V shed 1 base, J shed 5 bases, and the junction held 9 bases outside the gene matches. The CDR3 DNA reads TGTGCCAGCAGCTTAGTCCGGGGGGGCTCAAGGGAGACCCAGTACTTC. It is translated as CASSLVRGGSRETQYF. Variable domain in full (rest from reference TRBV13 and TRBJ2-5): AAGVIQSPRHLIKEKRETATLKCYPIPRHDTVYWYQQGPGQDPQFLISFYEKMQSDKGSIPDRFSAQQFSDYHSELNMSSLELGDSALYFCASSLVRGGSRETQYFGPGTRLLVL.

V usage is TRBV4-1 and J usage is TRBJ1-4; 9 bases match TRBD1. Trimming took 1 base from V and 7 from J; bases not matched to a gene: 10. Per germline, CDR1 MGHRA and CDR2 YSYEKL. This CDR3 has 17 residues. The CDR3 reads CASSQVFRGTGLEKLFF. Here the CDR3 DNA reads TGCGCCAGCAGCCAAGTTTTTCGGGGGACAGGGCTTGAAAAACTGTTTTTT.

The CDR3 DNA reads as TGTGCCAGCAGAAAATCACGGGACACTACCTACGAGCAGTACTTC. It encodes CASRKSRDTTYEQYF. V usage is TRBV27 and J usage is TRBJ2-7; D may be TRBD1 (6 bases). Trimming removed 6 bases at V and 2 bases at J, with 17 bases between. Germline CDR1 MNHEY, CDR2 SMNVEV (reference sequence). The CDR3 is made up of 15 amino acids.

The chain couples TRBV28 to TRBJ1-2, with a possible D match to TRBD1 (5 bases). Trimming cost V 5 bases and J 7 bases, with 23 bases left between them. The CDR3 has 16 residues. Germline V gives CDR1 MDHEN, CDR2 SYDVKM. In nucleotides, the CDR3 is TGTGCCAGCAGTGCTATCGGGGCGGGGAGAACCTCTGGCTACACCTTC. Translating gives CASSAIGAGRTSGYTF.

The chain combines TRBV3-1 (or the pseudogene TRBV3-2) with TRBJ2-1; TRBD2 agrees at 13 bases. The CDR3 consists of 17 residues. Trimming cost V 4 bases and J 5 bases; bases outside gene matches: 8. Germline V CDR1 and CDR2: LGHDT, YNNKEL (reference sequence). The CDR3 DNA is TGTGCCAGCAGCCCTCGAAGGGGACTAGCGGGGAACAATGAGCAGTTCTTC. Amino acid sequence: CASSPRRGLAGNNEQFF.

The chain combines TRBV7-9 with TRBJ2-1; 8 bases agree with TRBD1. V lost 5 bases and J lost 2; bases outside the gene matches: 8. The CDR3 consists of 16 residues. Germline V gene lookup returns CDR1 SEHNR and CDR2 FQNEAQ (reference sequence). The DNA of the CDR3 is TGTGCCAGCAGCACCAGAGAGGACAGGGCCTACAATGAGCAGTTCTTC. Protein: CASSTREDRAYNEQFF. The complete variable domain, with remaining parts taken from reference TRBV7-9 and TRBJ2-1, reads DTGVSQNPRHKITKRGQNVTFRCDPISEHNRLYWYRQTLGQGPEFLTYFQNEAQLEKSRLLSDRFSAERPKGSFSTLEIQRTEQGDSAMYLCASSTREDRAYNEQFFGPGTRLTVL.